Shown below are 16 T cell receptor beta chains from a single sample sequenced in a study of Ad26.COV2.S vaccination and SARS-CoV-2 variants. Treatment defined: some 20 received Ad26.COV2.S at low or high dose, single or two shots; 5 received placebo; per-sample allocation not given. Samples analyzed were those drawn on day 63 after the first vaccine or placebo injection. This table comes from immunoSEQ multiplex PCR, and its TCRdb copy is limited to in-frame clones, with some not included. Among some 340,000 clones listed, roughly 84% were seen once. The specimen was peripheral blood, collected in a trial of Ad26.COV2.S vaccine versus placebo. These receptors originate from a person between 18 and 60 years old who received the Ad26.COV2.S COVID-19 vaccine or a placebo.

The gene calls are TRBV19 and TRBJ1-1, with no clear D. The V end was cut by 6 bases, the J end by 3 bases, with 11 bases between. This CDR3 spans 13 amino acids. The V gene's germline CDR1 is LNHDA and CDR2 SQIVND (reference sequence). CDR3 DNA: TGTGCCAGTAGCCGAGGATCTGACACTGAAGCTTTCTTT. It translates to CASSRGSDTEAFF.

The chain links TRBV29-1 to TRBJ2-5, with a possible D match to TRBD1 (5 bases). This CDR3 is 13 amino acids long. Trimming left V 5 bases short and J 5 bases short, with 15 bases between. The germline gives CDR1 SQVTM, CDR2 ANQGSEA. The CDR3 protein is CSVTRQRRETQYF. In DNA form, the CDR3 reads TGCAGCGTTACCCGACAGCGAAGGGAGACCCAGTACTTC.

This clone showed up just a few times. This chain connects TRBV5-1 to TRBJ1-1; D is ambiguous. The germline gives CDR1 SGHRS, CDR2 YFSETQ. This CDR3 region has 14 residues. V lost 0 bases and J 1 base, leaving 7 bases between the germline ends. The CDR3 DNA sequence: TGCGCCAGCAGCTTGGAACATTGGAACACTGAAGCTTTCTTT. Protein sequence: CASSLEHWNTEAFF.

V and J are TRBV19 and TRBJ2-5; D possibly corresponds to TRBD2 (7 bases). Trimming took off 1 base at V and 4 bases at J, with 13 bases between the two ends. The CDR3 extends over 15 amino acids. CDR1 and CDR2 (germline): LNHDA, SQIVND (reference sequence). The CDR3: CASSIGGGGRETQYF. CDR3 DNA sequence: TGTGCCAGTAGTATAGGTGGGGGGGGGCGAGAGACCCAGTACTTC.

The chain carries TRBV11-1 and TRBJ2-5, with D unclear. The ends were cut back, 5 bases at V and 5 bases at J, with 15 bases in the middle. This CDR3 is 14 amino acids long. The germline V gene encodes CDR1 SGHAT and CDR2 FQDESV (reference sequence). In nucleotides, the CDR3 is TGTGCCAGCAGCCAAACTCGATCTAAGGAGACCCAGTACTTC. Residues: CASSQTRSKETQYF.

The CDR3 sequence: CASSEVGYTF. DNA of the CDR3: TGTGCCTCGTCAGAGGTTGGCTACACCTTC. V is TRBV27 and J is TRBJ1-2, with no clear D. CDR3 size: 10 residues. V was trimmed by 11 bases and J by 7 bases, leaving 11 bases between them. Germline CDR1 and CDR2: MNHEY and SMNVEV (reference sequence).

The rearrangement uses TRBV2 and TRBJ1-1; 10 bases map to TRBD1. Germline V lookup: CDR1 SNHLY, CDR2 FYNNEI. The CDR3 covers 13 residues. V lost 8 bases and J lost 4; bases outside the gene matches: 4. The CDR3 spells CASAGQGRTEAFF. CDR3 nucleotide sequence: TGTGCCAGCGCGGGACAGGGGCGCACTGAAGCTTTCTTT.

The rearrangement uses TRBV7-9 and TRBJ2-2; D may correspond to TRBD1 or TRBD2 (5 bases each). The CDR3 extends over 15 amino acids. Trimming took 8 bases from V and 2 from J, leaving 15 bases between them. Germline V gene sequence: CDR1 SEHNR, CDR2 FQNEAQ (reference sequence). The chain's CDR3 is CASSTGLANTGELFF. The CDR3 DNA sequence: TGTGCCAGCTCCACAGGCCTAGCCAACACCGGGGAGCTGTTTTTT.

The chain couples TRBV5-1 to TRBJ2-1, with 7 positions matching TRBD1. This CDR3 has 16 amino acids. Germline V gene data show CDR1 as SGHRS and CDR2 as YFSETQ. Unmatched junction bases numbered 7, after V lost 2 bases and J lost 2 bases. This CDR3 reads CASSLTGQGAYNEQFF. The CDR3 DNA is TGCGCCAGCAGCTTAACGGGGCAGGGGGCCTACAATGAGCAGTTCTTC.

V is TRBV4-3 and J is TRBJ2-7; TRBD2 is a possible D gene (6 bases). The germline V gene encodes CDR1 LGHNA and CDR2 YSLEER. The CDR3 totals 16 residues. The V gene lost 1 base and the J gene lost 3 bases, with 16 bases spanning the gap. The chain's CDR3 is CASSQVGMEGHYEQYF. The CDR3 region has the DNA TGCGCCAGCAGCCAAGTAGGGATGGAGGGGCACTACGAGCAGTACTTC.

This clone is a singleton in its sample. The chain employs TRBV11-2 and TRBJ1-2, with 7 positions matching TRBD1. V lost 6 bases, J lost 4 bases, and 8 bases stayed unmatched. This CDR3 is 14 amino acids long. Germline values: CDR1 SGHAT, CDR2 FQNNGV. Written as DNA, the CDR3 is TGTGCCAGCAGTCGCAGGGGGGGAGGCTATGGCTACACCTTC. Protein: CASSRRGGGYGYTF. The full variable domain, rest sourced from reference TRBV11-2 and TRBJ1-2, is EAGVAQSPRYKIIEKRQSVAFWCNPISGHATLYWYQQILGQGPKLLIQFQNNGVVDDSQLPKDRFSAERLKGVDSTLKIQPAKLEDSAVYLCASSRRGGGYGYTFGSGTRLTVV.

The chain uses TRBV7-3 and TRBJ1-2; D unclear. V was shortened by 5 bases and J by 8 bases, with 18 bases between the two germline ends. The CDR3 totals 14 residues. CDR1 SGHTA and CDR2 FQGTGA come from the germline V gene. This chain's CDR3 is CASSPRAASDGYTF. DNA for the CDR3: TGTGCCAGCAGCCCCCGAGCAGCTTCGGACGGCTACACCTTC.

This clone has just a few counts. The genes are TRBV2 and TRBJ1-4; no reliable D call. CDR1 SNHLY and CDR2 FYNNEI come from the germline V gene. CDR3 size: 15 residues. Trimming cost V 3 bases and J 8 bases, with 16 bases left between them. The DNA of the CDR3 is TGTGCCAGCAGTGAGGTCGGGAGATATAGCGAAAAACTGTTTTTT. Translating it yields CASSEVGRYSEKLFF.

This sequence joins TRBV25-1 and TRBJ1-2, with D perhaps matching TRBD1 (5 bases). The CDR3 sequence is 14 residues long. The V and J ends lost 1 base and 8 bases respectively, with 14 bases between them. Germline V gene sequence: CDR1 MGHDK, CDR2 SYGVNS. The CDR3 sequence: CASSESGTPSGYTF. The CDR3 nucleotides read TGTGCCAGCAGTGAATCCGGGACTCCCTCGGGCTACACCTTC.

CDR3 in amino acids: CASSFSRVNYEQYF. The CDR3 DNA sequence: TGTGCCAGCAGCTTCAGCCGGGTTAACTACGAGCAGTACTTC. V and J are TRBV7-2 and TRBJ2-7; D unclear. The CDR3 has 14 amino acids. The germline gives CDR1 SGHTA, CDR2 FQGNSA. The V and J ends lost 3 bases and 3 bases respectively, with 12 bases between them. The full variable domain, its missing parts supplied by reference TRBV7-2 and TRBJ2-7, is GAGVSQSPSNKVTEKGKDVELRCDPISGHTALYWYRQSLGQGLEFLIYFQGNSAPDKSGLPSDRFSAERTGGSVSTLTIQRTQQEDSAVYLCASSFSRVNYEQYFGPGTRLTVT.

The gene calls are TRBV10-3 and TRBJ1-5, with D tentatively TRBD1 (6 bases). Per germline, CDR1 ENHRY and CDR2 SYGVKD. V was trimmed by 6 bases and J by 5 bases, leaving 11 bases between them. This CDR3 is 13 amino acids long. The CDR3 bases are TGTGCCATCAGCTCAGACAGGCATCAGCCCCAGCATTTT. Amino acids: CAISSDRHQPQHF.